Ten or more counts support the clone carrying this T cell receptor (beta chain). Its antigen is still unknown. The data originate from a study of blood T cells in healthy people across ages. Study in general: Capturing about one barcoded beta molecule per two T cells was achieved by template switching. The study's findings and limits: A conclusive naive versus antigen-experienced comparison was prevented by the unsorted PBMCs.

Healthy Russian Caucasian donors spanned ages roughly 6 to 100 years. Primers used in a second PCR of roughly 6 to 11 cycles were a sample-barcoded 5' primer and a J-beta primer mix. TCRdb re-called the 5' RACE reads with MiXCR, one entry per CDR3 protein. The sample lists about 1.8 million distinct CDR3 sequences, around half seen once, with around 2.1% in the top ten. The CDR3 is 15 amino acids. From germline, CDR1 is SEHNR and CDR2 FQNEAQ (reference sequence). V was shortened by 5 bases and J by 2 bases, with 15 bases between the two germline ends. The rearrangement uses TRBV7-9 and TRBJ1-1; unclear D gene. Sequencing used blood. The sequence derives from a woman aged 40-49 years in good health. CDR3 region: CASSTTRTVNTEAFF. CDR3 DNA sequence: TGTGCCAGCAGCACTACCAGGACGGTTAACACTGAAGCTTTCTTT.